This paragraph reports one T cell receptor beta chain. Its target is unknown. CDR3 length equals 13 residues. CDR1 LNHNV and CDR2 YYDKDF come from the germline V gene (reference sequence). The germline V and J ends were trimmed by 0 bases and 8 bases, with 7 bases remaining between them. This sample was taken from a study of early stage breast cancer tumors. The wider study: Samples were sequenced at 7.5 to 10-fold average coverage. Study-level findings and limits: Comparing each tissue with blood distinguished tumor from normal in about 90% of the 16 patients. Enriched TCRB sequences shared across patients were mostly commonly generated sequences.

TCRdb's copy holds only in-frame clones and misses some; the assay was immunoSEQ multiplex PCR. Among about 51,000 clones listed, around 80% were seen once. The receptor was isolated from a person aged 40 to 49 with breast cancer. The V and J genes are TRBV15 and TRBJ1-4; no clear D gene. Sequencing input: blood. The chain's CDR3 is CATSREGGEKLFF. The DNA for the CDR3 is TGTGCCACCAGCAGAGAGGGCGGGGAAAAACTGTTTTTT.